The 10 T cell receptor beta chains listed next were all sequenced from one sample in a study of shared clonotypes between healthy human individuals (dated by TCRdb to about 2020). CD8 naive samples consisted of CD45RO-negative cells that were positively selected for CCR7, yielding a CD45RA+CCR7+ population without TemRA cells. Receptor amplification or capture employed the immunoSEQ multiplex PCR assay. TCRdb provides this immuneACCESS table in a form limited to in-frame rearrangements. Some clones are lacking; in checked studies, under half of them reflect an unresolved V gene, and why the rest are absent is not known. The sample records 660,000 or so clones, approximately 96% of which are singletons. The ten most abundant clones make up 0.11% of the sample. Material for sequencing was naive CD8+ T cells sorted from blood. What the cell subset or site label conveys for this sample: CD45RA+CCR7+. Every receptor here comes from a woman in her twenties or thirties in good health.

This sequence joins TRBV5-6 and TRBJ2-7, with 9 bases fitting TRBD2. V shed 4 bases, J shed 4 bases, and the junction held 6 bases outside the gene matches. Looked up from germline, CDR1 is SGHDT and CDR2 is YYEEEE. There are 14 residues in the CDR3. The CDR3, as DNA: TGTGCCAGCAGCACGGCTAGCGGGATATACGAGCAGTACTTC. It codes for CASSTASGIYEQYF.

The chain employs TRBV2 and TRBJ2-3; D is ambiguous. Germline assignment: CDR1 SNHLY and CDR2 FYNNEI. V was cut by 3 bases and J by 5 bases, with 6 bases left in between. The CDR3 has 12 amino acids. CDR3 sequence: CASSDGVDTQYF. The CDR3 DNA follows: TGTGCCAGCAGTGATGGGGTAGATACGCAGTATTTT.

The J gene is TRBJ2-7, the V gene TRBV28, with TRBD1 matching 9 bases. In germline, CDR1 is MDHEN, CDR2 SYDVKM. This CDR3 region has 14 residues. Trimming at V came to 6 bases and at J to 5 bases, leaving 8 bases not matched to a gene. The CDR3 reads CASSSRQGDNEQYF. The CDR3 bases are TGTGCCAGCAGCTCAAGACAGGGGGACAACGAGCAGTACTTC.

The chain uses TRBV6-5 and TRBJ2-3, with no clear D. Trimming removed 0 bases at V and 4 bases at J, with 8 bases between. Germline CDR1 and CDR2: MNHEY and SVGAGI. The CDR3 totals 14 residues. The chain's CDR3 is CASSYSGWSDTQYF. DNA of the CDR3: TGTGCCAGCAGTTACTCGGGGTGGTCAGATACGCAGTATTTT.

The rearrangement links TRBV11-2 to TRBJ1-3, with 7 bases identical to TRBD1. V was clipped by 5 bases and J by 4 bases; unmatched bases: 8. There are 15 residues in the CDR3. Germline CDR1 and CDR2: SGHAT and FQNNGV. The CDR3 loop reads CASSPGQHLGNTIYF. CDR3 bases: TGTGCCAGCAGCCCGGGACAGCACCTAGGAAACACCATATATTTT.

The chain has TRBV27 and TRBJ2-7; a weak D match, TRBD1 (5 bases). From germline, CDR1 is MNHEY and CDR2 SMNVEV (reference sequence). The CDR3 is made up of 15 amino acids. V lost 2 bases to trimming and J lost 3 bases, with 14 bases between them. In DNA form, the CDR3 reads TGTGCCAGCAGTTTAGGGGCTCAAGGGTACTACGAGCAGTACTTC. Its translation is CASSLGAQGYYEQYF.

The CDR3 here is CASSQERGRVEQFF. In DNA, the CDR3 is TGCGCCAGCAGCCAAGAACGGGGTAGGGTTGAGCAGTTCTTC. V is TRBV4-1 and J is TRBJ2-1; possible D gene TRBD2, 5 bases. This CDR3 comprises 14 residues. The ends were cut back, 0 bases at V and 9 bases at J, with 12 bases in the middle. Germline V gives CDR1 MGHRA, CDR2 YSYEKL.

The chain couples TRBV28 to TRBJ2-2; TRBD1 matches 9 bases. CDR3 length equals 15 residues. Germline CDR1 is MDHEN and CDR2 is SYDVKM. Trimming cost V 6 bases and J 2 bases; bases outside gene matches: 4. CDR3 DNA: TGTGCCAGCAGCCCGGGACAGGGAAACACCGGGGAGCTGTTTTTT. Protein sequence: CASSPGQGNTGELFF.

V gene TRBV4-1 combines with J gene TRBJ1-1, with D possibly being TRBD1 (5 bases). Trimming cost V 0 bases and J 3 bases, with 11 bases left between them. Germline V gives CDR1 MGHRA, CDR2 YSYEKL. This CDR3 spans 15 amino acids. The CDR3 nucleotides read TGCGCCAGCAGCCAAGACTATGTGGGGGACACTGAAGCTTTCTTT. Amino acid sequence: CASSQDYVGDTEAFF.

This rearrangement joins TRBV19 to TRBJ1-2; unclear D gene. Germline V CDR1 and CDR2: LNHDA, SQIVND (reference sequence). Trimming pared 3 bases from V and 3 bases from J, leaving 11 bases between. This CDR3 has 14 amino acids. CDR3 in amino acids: CASSILPSYYGYTF. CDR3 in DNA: TGTGCCAGTAGTATTCTTCCGTCCTACTATGGCTACACCTTC.